Here is one T cell receptor (beta chain) with its context. Its antigen is still unknown. Base-call qualities are not available, and no considerably larger clone is one nucleotide away. Library prep was done by 5' RACE. Reads for this sample came from an Illumina HiSeq 2500. A second PCR of roughly 7 to 11 cycles was performed with a sample-barcoded 5' primer and a J-beta primer mix. A template-switch 5' adaptor carrying 12 random nucleotides introduced a unique molecular identifier onto each TCR beta cDNA molecule. Each sample yielded at least 3 million CDR3-containing paired-end reads. First-strand cDNA synthesis was performed from all RNA using the Mint cDNA synthesis kit, with priming by a TRBC-specific oligonucleotide. Following uracil-DNA glycosylase treatment, a first 18-cycle PCR with universal primers M1SS and BC2_uni_R was performed on all cDNA. The study's processing was this. Each sample was normalized by randomly selecting 1 million high-quality reads, each carrying a distinct molecular identifier. Instead of being binned into consensus sequences, reads that shared molecular identifiers were thrown out. CDR3 identification, clonotype clustering and error correction used MiTCR with a Q25 quality threshold and the strictest error-elimination algorithm. Lower-bound total TCR beta diversity was estimated with a nonparametric unseen species model using Euler transformation. TCRdb trimmed public reads at Q25 via fastp, called clones via MiXCR and kept in-frame beta chains. Identical CDR3 protein sequences are pooled into one entry, listed with their most common genes and DNA. Here the V and J calls rest on TCRdb's processing, not on the authors' analysis. Counted in this sample were more than 650,000 distinct CDR3 sequences; 40% to 65% of them appeared once. The biggest ten clones account for about two fifths of the sample.

Per the germline V gene (reference sequence), MNHEY is the CDR1 and SMNVEV is the CDR2. The V end loses 3 bases and the J end loses 2 bases, and a stretch of 12 bases separates them. The CDR3 contains 15 residues, cysteine and phenylalanine counted. Only the CDR3 DNA stays, 45 bases, in frame from base 1. This sample is drawn from a study of blood T cells in healthy people across ages (dated by TCRdb to the mid-2010s). Study-wide context: Template switching captured roughly one uniquely barcoded TCR beta cDNA molecule per two T cells in model experiments. The study measured age-related changes in TCR beta repertoire diversity using deep sequencing normalized with unique cDNA molecular identifiers. Four age groups were formed from the donors: young (average about 16 years), middle-aged (around 39), aged (roughly 58) and long-lived (82). To avoid experimental bias, donors of different ages were spread randomly across the sequencing lanes. Using the same blood draw, the study looked at two additional independent replicas of 1 million unique cDNA reads for two donors, one aged 18 to 30 and the other aged 80 or older.

The roughly 42 donors, aged about 6 to 90 years, were systemically healthy Caucasian individuals from Russia. Each donor gave approximately 10 milliliters of peripheral blood, collected into EDTA-treated Vacutainer tubes. Ficoll-Paque density-gradient centrifugation was used to isolate PBMCs, with at least 7 million per sample. Trizol reagent was used to extract total RNA from the PBMCs, yielding at least 5.5 micrograms per sample. For every donor, flow cytometry on a PBMC aliquot measured the percentage of naive CD45RAhigh/CD27high T cells. Study-wide findings and limitations: The percentage of naive T cells measured by flow cytometry correlated strongly with observed TCR beta diversity. Donor CMV infection status was unknown, potentially confounding age-related changes in expanded clonotypes. Compared with the aged group, the long-lived group had more naive CD4+ T cells, fewer expanded clones and increased TCR diversity, a pattern suggesting age selection. Total diversity estimates from one million sequenced T cells were considered lower bounds and underestimates. Because profiling used bulk unsorted PBMCs, naive and antigen-experienced compartments could not be compared conclusively. Observed TCR beta diversity per million T cells fell roughly linearly with age, and a significant reduction was already apparent by age approximately 40.

The chain links TRBV27 with TRBJ2-3; no confident D gene assignment can be made. The receptor was derived from a man aged 80 or over in good health. Material: blood. The DNA reads TGTGCCAGCAGTTTTCTAGGCCCCAACACAGATACGCAGTATTTT. It translates as CASSFLGPNTDTQYF.